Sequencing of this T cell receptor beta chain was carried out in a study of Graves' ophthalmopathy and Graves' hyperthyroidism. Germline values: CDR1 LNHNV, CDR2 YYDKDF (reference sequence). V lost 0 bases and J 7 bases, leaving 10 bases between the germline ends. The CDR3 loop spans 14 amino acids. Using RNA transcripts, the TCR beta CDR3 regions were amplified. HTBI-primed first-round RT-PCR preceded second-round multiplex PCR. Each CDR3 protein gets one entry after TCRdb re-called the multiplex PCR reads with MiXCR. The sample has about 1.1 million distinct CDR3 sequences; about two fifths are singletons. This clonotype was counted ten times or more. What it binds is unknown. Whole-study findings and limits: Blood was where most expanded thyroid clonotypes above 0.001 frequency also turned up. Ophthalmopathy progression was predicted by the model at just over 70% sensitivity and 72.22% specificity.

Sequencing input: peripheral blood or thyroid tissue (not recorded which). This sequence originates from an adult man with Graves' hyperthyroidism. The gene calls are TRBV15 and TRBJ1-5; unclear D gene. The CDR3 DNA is TGTGCCACCAGCAGAGAAACCCTATGGCAGCCCCAGCATTTT. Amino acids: CATSRETLWQPQHF.